This TCR beta chain was identified in a study of blood T cell repertoires in COVID-19. As processed by the authors: Estimated nucleated cell counts came from reference gene primer amplification. TCRdb's copy holds only in-frame clones and misses some; the assay was immunoSEQ multiplex PCR. That table furnishes V, J and clone size, whereas the DNA furnished D and trimming. Here the sample spans some 250,000 clones, 75% to 90% being singletons. All enrollees were about 18 to 100 years old and from about 25 US areas. Two consecutive negative NP/OP PCR tests, clearance, or resolved symptoms defined Cohort 3 recovery. Sequencing input: PBMCs or T cells enriched from blood (not recorded which). This receptor was obtained from a man in his forties or fifties who had recovered from COVID-19.

CDR3 in DNA: TGTGCCACCAGGAGGGATGGCCTCACAGATACGCAGTATTTT. Translated: CATRRDGLTDTQYF. The V gene is TRBV24-1, the J gene TRBJ2-3; D possibly corresponds to TRBD2 (5 bases). The CDR3 loop spans 14 amino acids. V was shortened by 7 bases and J by 2 bases, with 12 bases between the two germline ends. Germline assignment: CDR1 KGHDR and CDR2 SFDVKD.